A single sample is the source of the 30 T cell receptor beta chains below, sequenced in a study of blood T cell repertoires in COVID-19. Sequencing used immunoSEQ multiplex PCR; TCRdb keeps in-frame clones, though not all of them. The table lists 250,000 to 300,000 clones, about 90% of them singletons. The source material was peripheral blood. These receptor sequences come from a woman aged 30 to 39 with COVID-19, enrolled during active disease.

V and J are TRBV9 and TRBJ1-5; D perhaps matches TRBD1 (5 bases). CDR3 length equals 14 residues. Trimming pared 5 bases from V and 4 bases from J, leaving 13 bases between. Germline CDR1 reads SGDLS; CDR2 reads YYNGEE. This chain's CDR3 is CASREKQANQPQHF. CDR3 DNA sequence: TGTGCCAGCAGAGAAAAACAGGCTAATCAGCCCCAGCATTTT.

The chain recombines TRBV29-1 with TRBJ2-7; TRBD1 aligns across 9 bases. The CDR3 covers 14 residues. The V and J ends lost 7 bases and 5 bases, in that order; junction bases with no gene match: 12. Germline-derived CDR1 and CDR2 are SQVTM and ANQGSEA. The CDR3 coding sequence is TGCAGCGGTCGGACAGGGGCCGCGAGTCACGAGCAGTACTTC. Translation gives CSGRTGAASHEQYF.

The J gene is TRBJ2-3, the V gene TRBV9; 7 bases match TRBD2. V trimming: 2 bases; J trimming: 1 base; junction bases outside the gene matches: 1. CDR3 size: 14 residues. The germline CDR1 and CDR2 sequences are SGDLS and YYNGEE. DNA of the CDR3: TGTGCCAGCAGCGTCGGACTAGGCACAGATACGCAGTATTTT. Translating gives CASSVGLGTDTQYF. Full variable domain (outside the CDR3, taken from reference TRBV9 and TRBJ2-3): DSGVTQTPKHLITATGQRVTLRCSPRSGDLSVYWYQQSLDQGLQFLIQYYNGEERAKGNILERFSAQQFPDLHSELNLSSLELGDSALYFCASSVGLGTDTQYFGPGTRLTVL.

J is TRBJ2-5 and V is TRBV30; D is perhaps TRBD1 (6 bases). The ends were cut back, 6 bases at V and 4 bases at J, with 15 bases in the middle. This CDR3 contains 13 residues. CDR1 is GTSNPN and CDR2 is SVGIG in the germline V gene (reference sequence). The CDR3 is CACESGHLETQYF. CDR3 DNA: TGTGCCTGTGAGTCGGGACACTTAGAGACCCAGTACTTC.

This chain joins TRBV6-5 and TRBJ1-1; a possible D gene is TRBD1 (5 bases). This CDR3 comprises 15 residues. V gave up 2 bases and J gave up 3 bases, with 13 bases separating them. From germline, CDR1 is MNHEY and CDR2 SVGAGI. The CDR3 region has the DNA TGTGCCAGCAGTTACCGGGACTTAACCGACACTGAAGCTTTCTTT. Translated, it gives CASSYRDLTDTEAFF.

Only a few counts were recorded for this clone. The genes are TRBV12-3 or TRBV12-4 and TRBJ2-7; 10 bases agree with TRBD2. The CDR3 consists of 13 residues. V was clipped by 7 bases and J by 7 bases; unmatched bases: 7. CDR3 nucleotides: TGTGCCAGCAATCAGGGACTAGCGCGGGAGCAGTACTTC. Translation: CASNQGLAREQYF.

The V and J genes are TRBV21-1 and TRBJ1-1; the table's D gene call, TRBD1, was not cross checked with the DNA. TRBV21-1 is a pseudogene locus. This CDR3 is 16 amino acids long. The CDR3 loop reads CASSKGGGGPNTEAFF. CDR3 DNA sequence: TGTGCCAGCAGCAAAGGGGGTGGGGGCCCAAACACTGAAGCTTTCTTT.

CDR3 nucleotides: TGTGCCACACGGGGACAGGGGGCCACCGGGGAGCTGTTTTTT. Protein: CATRGQGATGELFF. This rearrangement joins TRBV24-1 to TRBJ2-2, with TRBD1 matching 12 bases. The CDR3 runs 14 residues. The junction had 3 bases not matched to a gene; V was cut back by 10 bases and J by 4 bases. CDR1 and CDR2 (germline): KGHDR, SFDVKD.

V is TRBV11-2 and J is TRBJ1-1; 11 positions match TRBD1. This CDR3 spans 16 amino acids. Germline CDR1 and CDR2: SGHAT and FQNNGV. Trimming took 5 bases from V and 2 from J; bases not matched to a gene: 7. CDR3 bases: TGTGCCAGCAGCAAAGGACAGGGGGCATCTAACACTGAAGCTTTCTTT. Protein: CASSKGQGASNTEAFF.

The chain links TRBV14 to TRBJ2-7; 10 bases match TRBD1. Germline V gives CDR1 SGHDN, CDR2 FVKESK. The ends lost 2 bases at V and 4 bases at J; junction bases unmatched: 14. The CDR3 contains 18 residues. The CDR3 loop is CASSQPDPPGTGAYEQYF. CDR3 nucleotides: TGTGCCAGCAGCCAACCCGACCCCCCCGGGACAGGGGCGTACGAGCAGTACTTC.

This chain uses TRBV6-5 with TRBJ1-6; 7 bases agree with TRBD1. The CDR3 totals 15 residues. The V gene's germline CDR1 is MNHEY and CDR2 SVGAGI. The trim removed 4 bases at V and 9 bases at J, leaving 9 bases unmatched. CDR3 residues: CASSSPTGKSSPLHF. The CDR3 nucleotides read TGTGCCAGCAGTTCCCCGACAGGGAAGTCTTCACCCCTCCACTTT.

The chain links TRBV10-2 to TRBJ1-3, with 9 bases fitting TRBD1. J lost 0 bases, V lost 1 base, and 1 base had no gene match. Per the germline V gene, CDR1 is WSHSY and CDR2 is SAAADI. This CDR3 spans 16 amino acids. As DNA, the CDR3 is TGCGCCAGCAGTGAGTGGACAGGGGCCTCTGGAAACACCATATATTTT. It specifies CASSEWTGASGNTIYF.

The genes are TRBV3-1 (or the pseudogene TRBV3-2) and TRBJ1-4, with 9 bases identical to TRBD1. The germline CDR1 and CDR2 sequences are LGHDT and YNNKEL (reference sequence). The CDR3 covers 16 residues. The V and J ends lost 2 bases and 7 bases, in that order; junction bases with no gene match: 8. Here the CDR3 reads CASSQRGQGDSEKLFF. The CDR3 nucleotides are TGTGCCAGCAGCCAAAGGGGACAGGGAGATAGTGAAAAACTGTTTTTT.

The chain combines TRBV2 with TRBJ1-5, with a tentative D call TRBD1 (5 bases). CDR1 and CDR2 (germline): SNHLY, FYNNEI. Trimming took off 1 base at V and 0 bases at J, with 7 bases between the two ends. The CDR3 is 15 residues long. For the CDR3, the DNA is TGTGCCAGCAGTGAAGTACAGGTTAGCAATCAGCCCCAGCATTTT. Translating gives CASSEVQVSNQPQHF.

This clone was observed a few times. V is TRBV6-5 and J is TRBJ1-5; the D gene is possibly TRBD1 (6 bases). The germline V and J ends were trimmed by 6 bases and 0 bases, with 12 bases remaining between them. CDR1 and CDR2 (germline): MNHEY, SVGAGI. The length of the CDR3 is 15 residues. CDR3: CASSSGTTSNQPQHF. The CDR3 DNA reads TGTGCCAGCAGCTCCGGGACAACTAGCAATCAGCCCCAGCATTTT.

The chain has TRBV7-9 and TRBJ1-4; the D gene is possibly TRBD1 (5 bases). The CDR3 is 14 amino acids. CDR1 SEHNR and CDR2 FQNEAQ come from the germline V gene (reference sequence). Trimming removed 8 bases from V and 8 bases from J, with 18 bases in between. The CDR3 sequence: CASGGRGLGEKLFF. CDR3 sequence (DNA): TGTGCCAGCGGTGGTCGGGGGTTAGGCGAAAAACTGTTTTTT.

This chain uses TRBV5-6 with TRBJ1-1; D unresolved. CDR1 and CDR2 from the germline V gene are SGHDT and YYEEEE. V was clipped by 6 bases and J by 0 bases, with 6 bases between them. CDR3 length: 12 residues. CDR3 loop: CASTIVNTEAFF. As DNA, the CDR3 is TGTGCCAGCACCATTGTGAACACTGAAGCTTTCTTT.

The V call is TRBV3-1 (or the pseudogene TRBV3-2), the J call TRBJ1-6, with a weak D call TRBD1 (6 bases). The V end lost 0 bases, the J end lost 9 bases, and 12 bases lay between the germline ends. From germline, CDR1 is LGHDT and CDR2 YNNKEL (reference sequence). The CDR3 contains 15 residues. DNA for the CDR3: TGTGCCAGCAGCCAAGATTTAGGGGGAACTTCACCCCTCCACTTT. Its protein is CASSQDLGGTSPLHF.

Concerning this clone: An end of the junction differs from the germline gene, which may be a read error. The rearrangement joins TRBV3-1 (or the pseudogene TRBV3-2) to TRBJ2-7; TRBD1 matches 7 bases. The length of the CDR3 is 13 residues. The germline V gene encodes CDR1 LGHDT and CDR2 YNNKEL (reference sequence). CDR3 amino acids: CASSQGLYRDSDF. The CDR3, as DNA: TGTGCCAGCAGCCAAGGGCTTTACCGGGACAGCGACTTC.

The chain is built from TRBV7-9 and TRBJ1-1; D is unclear. The CDR3 length is 13 residues. Germline CDR1 reads SEHNR; CDR2 reads FQNEAQ (reference sequence). The germline V and J ends were trimmed by 5 bases and 1 base, with 8 bases remaining between them. CDR3 protein: CASSGGPNTEAFF. The CDR3 DNA sequence: TGTGCCAGCAGCGGCGGGCCGAACACTGAAGCTTTCTTT.

This clone was counted once. This chain joins TRBV6-6 and TRBJ1-4; possibly TRBD1 for D (6 bases). CDR3 length equals 15 residues. V shed 4 bases and J shed 7 bases, with 16 bases lying between them. CDR1 MNHNY and CDR2 SVGAGI come from the germline V gene (reference sequence). The CDR3 coding sequence is TGTGCCAGCAGTTCTACAGGGTTGATGGGTGAAAAACTGTTTTTT. Protein product: CASSSTGLMGEKLFF.

This clone was recorded only once. The chain recombines TRBV5-6 with TRBJ1-3; TRBD1 might be the D (5 bases). V was cut by 3 bases and J by 3 bases, with 13 bases left in between. This CDR3 contains 15 residues. Germline lookup yields CDR1 SGHDT and CDR2 YYEEEE. The CDR3 is CASSWGRRSGNTIYF. CDR3 in DNA: TGTGCCAGCAGCTGGGGCCGGCGTAGTGGAAACACCATATATTTT. Full variable domain (missing parts from reference TRBV5-6 and TRBJ1-3): DAGVTQSPTHLIKTRGQQVTLRCSPKSGHDTVSWYQQALGQGPQFIFQYYEEEERQRGNFPDRFSGHQFPNYSSELNVNALLLGDSALYLCASSWGRRSGNTIYFGEGSWLTVV.

This chain connects TRBV29-1 to TRBJ1-2; TRBD1 matches 8 bases. The CDR3 has 15 amino acids. The germline gives CDR1 SQVTM, CDR2 ANQGSEA. Germline trimming cut 5 bases from V and 5 bases from J; bases unmatched to any gene: 13. CDR3 protein: CSVQGRGPLGYGYTF. The CDR3 DNA sequence: TGCAGCGTTCAGGGCAGGGGGCCCCTCGGGTATGGCTACACCTTC.

The rearrangement uses TRBV5-1 and TRBJ2-6; TRBD1 is a possible D gene (6 bases). The V and J ends lost 4 bases and 4 bases respectively, with 9 bases between them. The CDR3 is made up of 14 amino acids. Germline CDR1 reads SGHRS; CDR2 reads YFSETQ. The CDR3 protein is CASSPGTGANVLTF. CDR3 in DNA: TGCGCCAGCAGCCCCGGGACAGGGGCCAACGTCCTGACTTTC.

This chain connects TRBV4-2 to TRBJ2-7; 10 bases match TRBD2. The germline gives CDR1 LGHNA, CDR2 YNFKEQ. V gave up 0 bases and J gave up 5 bases; unmatched junction bases: 13. This CDR3 spans 18 amino acids. The chain's CDR3 is CASSQEARSGGAFNEQYF. In DNA, the CDR3 is TGTGCCAGCAGCCAAGAAGCGAGAAGCGGGGGGGCTTTTAACGAGCAGTACTTC.

CDR3 amino acids: CASSYSKGHINYEQYF. As DNA, the CDR3 is TGTGCCAGCAGTTACTCGAAGGGACACATTAATTACGAGCAGTACTTC. The genes are TRBV6-5 and TRBJ2-7; D is perhaps TRBD1 (6 bases). The CDR3 covers 16 residues. Germline CDR1 is MNHEY and CDR2 is SVGAGI. Trimming removed 0 bases from V and 4 bases from J, with 16 bases in between.

For the CDR3, the DNA is TGTGCCAGCTCACAAGACAGGGCGGTTTCCTCAAACACTGAAGCTTTCTTT. It translates to CASSQDRAVSSNTEAFF. The rearrangement joins TRBV18 to TRBJ1-1, with TRBD1 identical over 7 bases. Germline CDR1 KGHSH, CDR2 LQKENI. The CDR3 extends over 17 amino acids. With 4 bases clipped from V and 2 bases from J, the junction kept 13 bases outside the gene matches.

V is TRBV9 and J is TRBJ2-1; the match to TRBD1 covers 9 bases. The ends lost 3 bases at V and 7 bases at J; junction bases unmatched: 8. The CDR3 runs to 15 residues. Germline assignment: CDR1 SGDLS and CDR2 YYNGEE. The CDR3 protein is CASSEGTGSINEQFF. The DNA for the CDR3 is TGTGCCAGCAGCGAGGGGACAGGGTCTATAAATGAGCAGTTCTTC.

The CDR3 DNA follows: TGTGCCAGCAGCTTTTTTTCGGTCTTAAAAGCGGGGGATGAGCAGTTCTTC. This codes for CASSFFSVLKAGDEQFF. The chain links TRBV11-2 to TRBJ2-1; 8 positions agree with TRBD2. V lost 3 bases and J lost 8; bases outside the gene matches: 15. The CDR3 runs 17 residues. The germline CDR1 and CDR2 sequences are SGHAT and FQNNGV. Full variable domain (remainder filled in from reference TRBV11-2 and TRBJ2-1): EAGVAQSPRYKIIEKRQSVAFWCNPISGHATLYWYQQILGQGPKLLIQFQNNGVVDDSQLPKDRFSAERLKGVDSTLKIQPAKLEDSAVYLCASSFFSVLKAGDEQFFGPGTRLTVL.

The rearrangement links TRBV5-4 to TRBJ1-2, with D perhaps matching TRBD1 (6 bases). The CDR3 extends over 15 amino acids. V was shortened by 5 bases and J by 4 bases, with 18 bases between the two germline ends. From germline, CDR1 is SGHNT and CDR2 YYREEE (reference sequence). CDR3 protein: CASSFGQTLGYGYTF. The CDR3 DNA follows: TGTGCCAGCAGTTTTGGACAGACCCTAGGCTATGGCTACACCTTC. Variable domain in full (rest from reference TRBV5-4 and TRBJ1-2): ETGVTQSPTHLIKTRGQQVTLRCSSQSGHNTVSWYQQALGQGPQFIFQYYREEENGRGNFPPRFSGLQFPNYSSELNVNALELDDSALYLCASSFGQTLGYGYTFGSGTRLTVV.